This T cell receptor beta chain was captured in a study of blood T cell repertoires in COVID-19. TCRdb's table, derived via immunoSEQ multiplex PCR, lists solely in-frame clones and lacks some. The sample yields hundreds of thousands of clones, around 88% seen once. The V gene's germline CDR1 is MDHEN and CDR2 SYDVKM. This CDR3 comprises 14 residues. V gave up 2 bases and J gave up 4 bases; unmatched junction bases: 4. The chain carries TRBV28 and TRBJ1-2; 7 nucleotides match TRBD1. The TCR originated in a woman aged 25 to 45 who had recovered from COVID-19. Sequencing used peripheral blood. CDR3 DNA: TGTGCCAGCAGTTTAGGGGACAGTAGCTATGGCTACACCTTC. This encodes CASSLGDSSYGYTF.